This T cell receptor beta chain was captured in a study of blood T cells in healthy people across ages. This clonotype was picked up a small number of times. Its antigen remains unknown. Samples each had at least 6 micrograms of total RNA extracted. The study's findings and limits: Higher diversity, along with more naive CD4+ cells, distinguished long-lived donors from aged donors. No one knew whether donors had CMV, which possibly confounded expanded clonotype changes.

The CDR3 is 16 residues long. Between the trimmed V and J ends, which lost 5 bases and 5 bases, there was a span of 21 bases. Germline loops: CDR1 MNHEY, CDR2 SMNVEV (reference sequence). Alongside a J-beta primer mix, a sample-barcoded 5' primer served in a second PCR lasting roughly 7 to 12 cycles. The authors tagged each cDNA molecule using a template-switch adaptor with 12 random nucleotides. TCRdb fed the 5' RACE reads into MiXCR, producing one record per CDR3 protein. The data show 1.5 million to 2 million distinct CDR3 sequences, about 31% seen once. The specimen was blood. The clonotype originates from a woman younger than 45 in good health. V and J are TRBV27 and TRBJ1-1, with D perhaps matching TRBD1 (6 bases). In DNA form, the CDR3 reads TGTGCCAGCAGTGGAGGACAGCTCCCTGGGGTTACTGAAGCTTTCTTT. Translated, it gives CASSGGQLPGVTEAFF.